The T cell receptor (beta chain) described here comes from a study of shared clonotypes between healthy human individuals. Study-wide context: The cohort comprised two women and a few men. Their ages spanned 18 to 49 years. Overall study findings and caveats: Incompleteness in sorted-subset sequencing, despite large depth, was shown by rarefaction.

Data came from immunoSEQ multiplex PCR; TCRdb stores just in-frame clones and leaves some out. Among approximately 620,000 clones, roughly 97% were seen once, and the ten largest hold less than 0.065%. V lost 1 base to trimming and J lost 0 bases, with 3 bases between them. In germline, CDR1 is SGHTA, CDR2 FQGNSA. The CDR3 spans 13 residues. Turning to this clone: Its antigen is currently unknown.

The sequence was collected from a woman younger than 45 in good health. The J gene is TRBJ1-1, the V gene TRBV7-2, with D uncertain. The sample comprised naive CD4+ T cells sorted from blood. Subset noted: CD45RA+ positively selected. In DNA, the CDR3 is TGTGCCAGCAGCTTAGTAGTGAACACTGAAGCTTTCTTT. Amino acid sequence: CASSLVVNTEAFF.